The 7 T cell receptor beta chains presented below share a single source sample, sequenced in a study of shared clonotypes between healthy human individuals. The data were produced by immunoSEQ multiplex PCR, yet TCRdb's version contains in-frame clones alone and is incomplete. The table shows 2 million or so clones, with 85% to 95% occurring only once. The sequenced sample consisted of naive CD4+ T cells sorted from blood. Subset reported: CD45RA+ positively selected. The receptors come from a man aged 18 to 29 in good health.

This chain joins TRBV28 and TRBJ1-5; D perhaps matches TRBD1 (5 bases). Trimming cost V 8 bases and J 2 bases, with 19 bases left between them. This CDR3 spans 16 amino acids. The germline V gene has CDR1 MDHEN and CDR2 SYDVKM. CDR3 DNA sequence: TGTGCCAGCCACTCCTGGAACGCGGGGGGCAATCAGCCCCAGCATTTT. Its protein product is CASHSWNAGGNQPQHF.

The chain employs TRBV19 and TRBJ2-5, with TRBD2 matching over 8 bases. Germline V gives CDR1 LNHDA, CDR2 SQIVND (reference sequence). Trimming cost V 9 bases and J 0 bases; bases outside gene matches: 9. The CDR3 has 15 amino acids. The CDR3 DNA sequence: TGTGCCAGCCGGGAGGGACCCGGGTACCAAGAGACCCAGTACTTC. Protein sequence: CASREGPGYQETQYF.

The chain combines TRBV18 with TRBJ2-3; TRBD2 matches at 12 bases. The germline V gene encodes CDR1 KGHSH and CDR2 LQKENI. The CDR3 has 14 amino acids. Trimming cost V 6 bases and J 5 bases; bases outside gene matches: 3. The CDR3 bases are TGTGCCAGCTCTCAACTAGCGGGAGGAGATACGCAGTATTTT. The encoded protein is CASSQLAGGDTQYF.

The chain's CDR3 is CASSFGRTGGNEKLFF. The CDR3 bases are TGCGCCAGCAGCTTCGGAAGGACGGGGGGAAATGAAAAACTGTTTTTT. The V call is TRBV5-1, the J call TRBJ1-4; the D gene is possibly TRBD1 (5 bases). The CDR3 is made up of 16 amino acids. V lost 2 bases and J 5 bases, leaving 16 bases between the germline ends. The germline CDR1 and CDR2 sequences are SGHRS and YFSETQ.

This chain connects TRBV7-6 to TRBJ2-3; 10 bases align to TRBD2. Germline V lookup: CDR1 SGHVS, CDR2 FNYEAQ. The CDR3 spans 15 residues. Germline trimming cut 4 bases from V and 7 bases from J; bases unmatched to any gene: 8. The CDR3 DNA is TGTGCCAGCAGCTCCGTTGCTAGCGGGGGATATACGCAGTATTTT. Its protein product is CASSSVASGGYTQYF. Based on the CDR3 plus reference TRBV7-6 and TRBJ2-3, the full variable domain is GAGVSQSPRYKVTKRGQDVALRCDPISGHVSLYWYRQALGQGPEFLTYFNYEAQQDKSGLPNDRFSAERPEGSISTLTIQRTEQRDSAMYRCASSSVASGGYTQYFGPGTRLTVL.

The rearrangement links TRBV5-5 to TRBJ2-5; TRBD1 might be the D (6 bases). Germline-derived CDR1 and CDR2 are SGHKS and YYEKEE (reference sequence). The CDR3 extends over 13 amino acids. V was shortened by 3 bases and J by 1 base, with 7 bases between the two germline ends. DNA of the CDR3: TGTGCCAGCAGCTCAGGGGTCCAAGAGACCCAGTACTTC. This gives the protein CASSSGVQETQYF.

The CDR3 DNA reads TGTGCCACCAGCAGAGATACTGGCGGGACAGTCTCTGGAAACACCATATATTTT. Translating it yields CATSRDTGGTVSGNTIYF. V gene TRBV15 combines with J gene TRBJ1-3; TRBD1 aligns across 7 bases. This CDR3 is built from 18 residues. Per germline, CDR1 LNHNV and CDR2 YYDKDF (reference sequence). V gave up 0 bases and J gave up 0 bases; unmatched junction bases: 8.